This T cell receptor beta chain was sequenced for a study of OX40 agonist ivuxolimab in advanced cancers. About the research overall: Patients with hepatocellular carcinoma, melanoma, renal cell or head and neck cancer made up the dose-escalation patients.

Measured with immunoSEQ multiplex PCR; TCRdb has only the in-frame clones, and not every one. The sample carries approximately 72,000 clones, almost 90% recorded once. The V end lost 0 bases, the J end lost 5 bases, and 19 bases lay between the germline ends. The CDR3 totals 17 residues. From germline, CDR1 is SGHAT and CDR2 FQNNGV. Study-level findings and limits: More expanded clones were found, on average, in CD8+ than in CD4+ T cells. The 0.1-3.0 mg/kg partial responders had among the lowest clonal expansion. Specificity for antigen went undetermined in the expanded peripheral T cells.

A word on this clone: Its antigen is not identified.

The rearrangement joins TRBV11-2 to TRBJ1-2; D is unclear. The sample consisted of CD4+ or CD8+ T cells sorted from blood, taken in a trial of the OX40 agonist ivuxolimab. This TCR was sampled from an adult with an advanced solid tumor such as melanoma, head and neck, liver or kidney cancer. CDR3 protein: CASSLDAGARSSYGYTF. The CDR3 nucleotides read TGTGCCAGCAGCTTAGATGCCGGTGCCAGGAGCTCATATGGCTACACCTTC.